A single sample is the source of the 4 T cell receptor beta chains below, sequenced in a study of blood T cells in healthy people across ages. Then a second PCR, running roughly 7 to 11 cycles, was carried out with a sample-barcoded 5' primer and a J-beta primer mix. TCRdb itself ran the 5' RACE reads through MiXCR, one entry per CDR3 protein. This table has hundreds of thousands of distinct CDR3 sequences, around 24% appearing once. These sequences were also reported in another study, on T cells of mothers and their children.

The sequencing input was blood. Receptors originate from a boy aged 5-17 years in good health.

This sequence joins TRBV16 and TRBJ1-4; 8 bases are shared with TRBD1. Germline-derived CDR1 and CDR2 are KGHSY and FQNENV. This CDR3 has 15 amino acids. V gave up 4 bases and J gave up 6 bases; unmatched junction bases: 7. The CDR3 reads CASSPRTGQDEKLFF. The CDR3 DNA is TGTGCCAGCAGCCCGCGGACAGGGCAAGATGAAAAACTGTTTTTT.

The V and J genes are TRBV7-9 and TRBJ2-3; TRBD2 matches 9 bases. The CDR3 has 16 amino acids. After removal of 4 bases from V and 1 base from J, the junction contained 6 bases not matched to a gene. Germline V gene lookup returns CDR1 SEHNR and CDR2 FQNEAQ (reference sequence). The CDR3 DNA is TGTGCCAGCAGCTCCTACGCGGGAGGGGGCACAGATACGCAGTATTTT. This gives the protein CASSSYAGGGTDTQYF. Complete variable domain (other parts from reference TRBV7-9 and TRBJ2-3): DTGVSQNPRHKITKRGQNVTFRCDPISEHNRLYWYRQTLGQGPEFLTYFQNEAQLEKSRLLSDRFSAERPKGSFSTLEIQRTEQGDSAMYLCASSSYAGGGTDTQYFGPGTRLTVL.

The chain joins TRBV12-3 or TRBV12-4 to TRBJ2-5, with D possibly matching TRBD2 (6 bases). The closer fit of TRBJ2-1 to the DNA end suggests the J call may be wrong. The CDR3 totals 14 residues. CDR3 amino acids: CASRLGGAGNEQFF. The DNA for the CDR3 is TGTGCCAGCAGGCTGGGCGGAGCGGGCAATGAGCAGTTCTTC.

J is TRBJ2-5 and V is TRBV20-1, with D unresolved. The CDR3 length is 13 residues. The germline V gene encodes CDR1 DFQATT and CDR2 SNEGSKA (reference sequence). V gave up 2 bases and J gave up 0 bases, with 7 bases separating them. The CDR3 sequence: CSARTEYQETQYF. The CDR3 DNA follows: TGCAGTGCTAGAACAGAGTACCAAGAGACCCAGTACTTC.